One sample yielded the 8 T cell receptor beta chains listed below, sequenced in a study of blood T cells in healthy people across ages (dated by TCRdb to 2014 to 2015). Library prep was done by 5' RACE. The data were produced on an Illumina HiSeq 2500. A second PCR of roughly 7 to 12 cycles was run with a J-beta primer mix and a sample-barcoded 5' primer. The public reads were reanalyzed by TCRdb: fastp trimming at Q25, MiXCR alignment, in-frame beta chains only. When rows share a CDR3 protein, they turn into one entry using the most common DNA and genes. This sample gives approximately 400,000 distinct CDR3 sequences in total; roughly half of them show up just once. Together, the top ten hold under 60% of the sample. Sequencing input: blood. The receptors were gathered from a man in his sixties in good health.

This clonotype came up a few times. The rearrangement uses TRBV29-1 and TRBJ2-5; 13 bases match TRBD2. The CDR3 consists of 15 residues. V dropped 4 bases and J dropped 4; count of bases not matched to a gene: 6. Germline CDR1 SQVTM, CDR2 ANQGSEA. DNA for the CDR3: TGCAGCGTTGGAGAAAGGACTAGCGGGAGAGAGACCCAGTACTTC. Its protein is CSVGERTSGRETQYF.

The gene calls are TRBV7-6 and TRBJ2-7, with TRBD1 identical over 7 bases. The CDR3 contains 14 residues. V lost 5 bases, J lost 6 bases, and 10 bases stayed unmatched. Per germline, CDR1 SGHVS and CDR2 FNYEAQ. The CDR3 DNA is TGTGCCAGCAGCCCCCAGACAGGGATAACCGAGCAGTACTTC. It codes for CASSPQTGITEQYF. Using reference TRBV7-6 and TRBJ2-7 for the parts outside the CDR3, the full variable domain is GAGVSQSPRYKVTKRGQDVALRCDPISGHVSLYWYRQALGQGPEFLTYFNYEAQQDKSGLPNDRFSAERPEGSISTLTIQRTEQRDSAMYRCASSPQTGITEQYFGPGTRLTVT.

Comments on this clonotype: A read error is possible here, since a much larger clone lies one base away. The V call is TRBV5-1, the J call TRBJ2-5, with D possibly being TRBD2 (5 bases). This CDR3 has 18 residues. Germline V gene data show CDR1 as SGHRS and CDR2 as YFSETQ. The ends were cut back, 4 bases at V and 11 bases at J, with 33 bases in the middle. CDR3 bases: TGCGCCAGCAGCCCCTGGGGAGCTCGGCAATCCCTTAGGAATGAGCAGTACTTC. It yields the protein CASSPWGARQSLRNEQYF.

The chain combines TRBV20-1 with TRBJ1-1, with a weak D call TRBD1 (5 bases). Germline V gives CDR1 DFQATT, CDR2 SNEGSKA (reference sequence). The CDR3 extends over 16 amino acids. V was clipped by 3 bases and J by 0 bases, with 17 bases between them. As DNA, the CDR3 is TGCAGTGCTAGTCGGGCAGGGCGCCACATGAACACTGAAGCTTTCTTT. This sequence encodes CSASRAGRHMNTEAFF.

This clonotype was counted a few times. The rearrangement links TRBV6-5 to TRBJ2-5; TRBD2 aligns across 12 bases. Germline CDR1 and CDR2: MNHEY and SVGAGI. Germline trimming cut 6 bases from V and 2 bases from J; bases unmatched to any gene: 7. This CDR3 has 16 amino acids. In nucleotides, the CDR3 is TGTGCCAGCAGCCAAACTAGCGGGAGGCCGCAAGAGACCCAGTACTTC. As protein: CASSQTSGRPQETQYF.

The chain couples TRBV7-8 to TRBJ2-3, with TRBD2 matching 8 bases. Unmatched junction bases numbered 4, after V lost 3 bases and J lost 2 bases. CDR1 SGHVS and CDR2 FQNEAQ come from the germline V gene. This CDR3 has 15 residues. For the CDR3, the DNA is TGTGCCAGCAGCTTTCGCGGGGGGACCACAGATACGCAGTATTTT. This sequence encodes CASSFRGGTTDTQYF.

Many counts were recorded for this clonotype. The chain is built from TRBV7-9 and TRBJ2-7; D is perhaps TRBD2 (5 bases). This CDR3 has 16 amino acids. Germline lookup yields CDR1 SEHNR and CDR2 FQNEAQ (reference sequence). Between the trimmed V and J ends, which lost 4 bases and 6 bases, there was a span of 22 bases. CDR3 protein: CASSSNSRREGGEQYF. The CDR3 DNA reads TGTGCCAGCAGCTCAAATAGCCGAAGAGAGGGTGGCGAGCAGTACTTC.

The chain uses TRBV2 and TRBJ2-7, with D maybe TRBD1 (6 bases). The CDR3 is 14 residues long. Trimming stripped 3 bases from V and 8 bases from J, with 17 bases between. CDR1 and CDR2 from the germline V gene are SNHLY and FYNNEI. CDR3 protein: CASSDLRSWGQQYF. The CDR3 nucleotides are TGTGCCAGCAGTGATCTAAGGTCCTGGGGGCAGCAGTACTTC.